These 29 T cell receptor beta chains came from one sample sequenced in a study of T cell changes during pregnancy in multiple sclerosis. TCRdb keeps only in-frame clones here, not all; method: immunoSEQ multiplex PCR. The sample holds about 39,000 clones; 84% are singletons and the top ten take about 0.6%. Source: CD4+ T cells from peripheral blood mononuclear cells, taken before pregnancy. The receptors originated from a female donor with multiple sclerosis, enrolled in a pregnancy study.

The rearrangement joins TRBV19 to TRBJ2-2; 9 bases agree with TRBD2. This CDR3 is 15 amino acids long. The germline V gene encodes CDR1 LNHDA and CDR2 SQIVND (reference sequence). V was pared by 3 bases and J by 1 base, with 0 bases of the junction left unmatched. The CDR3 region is CASSISGRNTGELFF. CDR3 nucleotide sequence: TGTGCCAGTAGTATTAGCGGGAGGAACACCGGGGAGCTGTTTTTT.

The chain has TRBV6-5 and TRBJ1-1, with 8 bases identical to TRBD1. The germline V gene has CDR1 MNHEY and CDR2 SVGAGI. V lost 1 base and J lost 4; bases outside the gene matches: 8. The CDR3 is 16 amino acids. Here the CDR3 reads CASSYWDRKKGTEAFF. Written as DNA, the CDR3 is TGTGCCAGCAGTTACTGGGACAGGAAAAAGGGCACTGAAGCTTTCTTT.

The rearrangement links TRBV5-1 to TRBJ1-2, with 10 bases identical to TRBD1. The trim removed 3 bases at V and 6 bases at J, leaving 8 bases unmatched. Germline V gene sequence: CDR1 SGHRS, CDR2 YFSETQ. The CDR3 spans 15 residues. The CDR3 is CASSSDRGREDGYTF. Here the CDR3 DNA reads TGCGCCAGCAGCTCAGACAGGGGGCGCGAGGATGGCTACACCTTC.

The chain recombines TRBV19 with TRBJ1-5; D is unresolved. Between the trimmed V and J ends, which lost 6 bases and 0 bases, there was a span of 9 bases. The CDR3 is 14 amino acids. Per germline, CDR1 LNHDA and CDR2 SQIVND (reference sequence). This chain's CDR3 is CASSATYSNQPQHF. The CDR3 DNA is TGTGCCAGTAGCGCTACTTATAGCAATCAGCCCCAGCATTTT.

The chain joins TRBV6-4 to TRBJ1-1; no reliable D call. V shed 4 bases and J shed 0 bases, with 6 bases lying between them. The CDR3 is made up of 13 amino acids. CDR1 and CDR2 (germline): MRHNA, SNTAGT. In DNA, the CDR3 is TGTGCCAGCAGTGGGCAGTTGAACACTGAAGCTTTCTTT. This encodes CASSGQLNTEAFF.

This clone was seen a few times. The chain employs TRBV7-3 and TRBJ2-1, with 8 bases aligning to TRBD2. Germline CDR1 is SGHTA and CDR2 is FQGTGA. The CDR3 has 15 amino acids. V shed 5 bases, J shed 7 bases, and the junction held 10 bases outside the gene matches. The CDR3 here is CASSPTAGAKNEQFF. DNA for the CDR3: TGTGCCAGCAGCCCAACAGCGGGGGCAAAGAATGAGCAGTTCTTC.

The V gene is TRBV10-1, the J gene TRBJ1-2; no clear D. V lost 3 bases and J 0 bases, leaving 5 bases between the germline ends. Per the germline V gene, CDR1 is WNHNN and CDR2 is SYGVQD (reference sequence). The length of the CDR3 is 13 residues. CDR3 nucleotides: TGCGCCAGCAGTGACACAGCTAACTATGGCTACACCTTC. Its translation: CASSDTANYGYTF.

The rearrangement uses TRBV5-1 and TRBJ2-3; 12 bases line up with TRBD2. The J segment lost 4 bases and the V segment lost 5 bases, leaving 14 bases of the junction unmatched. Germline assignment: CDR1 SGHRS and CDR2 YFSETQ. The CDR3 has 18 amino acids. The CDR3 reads CASSPSLTSGGGADTQYF. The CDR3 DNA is TGCGCCAGCAGTCCGAGTCTGACTAGCGGGGGTGGGGCAGATACGCAGTATTTT.

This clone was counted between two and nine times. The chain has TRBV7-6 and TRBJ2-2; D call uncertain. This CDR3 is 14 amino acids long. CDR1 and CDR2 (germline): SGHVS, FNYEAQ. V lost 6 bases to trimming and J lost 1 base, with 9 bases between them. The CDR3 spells CASRSTGNTGELFF. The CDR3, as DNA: TGTGCCAGCAGGTCCACGGGGAACACCGGGGAGCTGTTTTTT.

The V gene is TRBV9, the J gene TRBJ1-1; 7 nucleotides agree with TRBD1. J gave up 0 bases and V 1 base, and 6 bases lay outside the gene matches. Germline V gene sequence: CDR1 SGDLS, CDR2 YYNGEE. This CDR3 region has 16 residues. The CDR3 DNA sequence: TGTGCCAGCAGCGTAACAGGGGCTCCGATGAACACTGAAGCTTTCTTT. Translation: CASSVTGAPMNTEAFF.

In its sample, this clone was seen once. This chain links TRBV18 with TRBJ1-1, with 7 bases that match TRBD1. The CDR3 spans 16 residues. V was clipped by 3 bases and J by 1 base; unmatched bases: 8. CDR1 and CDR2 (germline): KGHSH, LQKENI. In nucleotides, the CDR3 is TGTGCCAGCTCACCCCGTTGGACAGGCTCGAACACTGAAGCTTTCTTT. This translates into CASSPRWTGSNTEAFF.

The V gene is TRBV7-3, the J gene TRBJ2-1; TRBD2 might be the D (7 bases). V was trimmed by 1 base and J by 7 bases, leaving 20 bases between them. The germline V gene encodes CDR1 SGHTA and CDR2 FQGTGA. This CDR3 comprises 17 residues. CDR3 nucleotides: TGTGCCAGCAGCTTAAAGGGGGGGGGTTTCCCGCGGAATGAGCAGTTCTTC. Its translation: CASSLKGGGFPRNEQFF.

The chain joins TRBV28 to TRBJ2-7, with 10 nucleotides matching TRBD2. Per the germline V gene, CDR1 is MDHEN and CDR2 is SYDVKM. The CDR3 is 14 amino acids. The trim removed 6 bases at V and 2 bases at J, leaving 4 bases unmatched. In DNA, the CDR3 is TGTGCCAGCAGACGGACTAGCGGCCCCTACGAGCAGTACTTC. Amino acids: CASRRTSGPYEQYF.

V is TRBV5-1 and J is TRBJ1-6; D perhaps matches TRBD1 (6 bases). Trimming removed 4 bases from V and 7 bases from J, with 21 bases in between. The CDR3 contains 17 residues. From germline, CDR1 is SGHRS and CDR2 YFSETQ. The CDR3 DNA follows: TGCGCCAGCAGCCCGGCCCTTGACAGGTGGGGAAATTCACCCCTCCACTTT. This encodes CASSPALDRWGNSPLHF.

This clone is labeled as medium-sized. For the CDR3, the DNA is TGCAGCGTTGAAGATCTTCACAGGGGGGGCTACACCTTC. This sequence encodes CSVEDLHRGGYTF. The gene calls are TRBV29-1 and TRBJ1-2; 8 bases agree with TRBD1. From germline, CDR1 is SQVTM and CDR2 ANQGSEA. This CDR3 has 13 amino acids. With V trimmed by 0 bases and J by 8 bases, 5 bases remained unmatched.

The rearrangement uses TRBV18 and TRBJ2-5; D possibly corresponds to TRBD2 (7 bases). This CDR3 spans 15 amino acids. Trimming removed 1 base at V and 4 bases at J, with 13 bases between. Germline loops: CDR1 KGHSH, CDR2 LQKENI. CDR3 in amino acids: CASSPRGGVGETQYF. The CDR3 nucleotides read TGTGCCAGCTCACCACGGGGGGGCGTTGGAGAGACCCAGTACTTC.

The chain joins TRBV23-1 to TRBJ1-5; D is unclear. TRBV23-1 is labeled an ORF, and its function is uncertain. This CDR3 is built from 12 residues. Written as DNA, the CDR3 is TGCCGTAGGTGCGGGTTAAATCAGCCCCAGCATTTT. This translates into CRRCGLNQPQHF.

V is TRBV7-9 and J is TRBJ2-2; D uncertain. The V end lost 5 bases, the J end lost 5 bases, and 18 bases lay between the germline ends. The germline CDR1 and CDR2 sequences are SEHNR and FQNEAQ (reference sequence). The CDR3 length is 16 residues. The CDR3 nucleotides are TGTGCCAGCAGCCCCCCTCTTATAGGAGCTACCGGGGAGCTGTTTTTT. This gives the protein CASSPPLIGATGELFF.

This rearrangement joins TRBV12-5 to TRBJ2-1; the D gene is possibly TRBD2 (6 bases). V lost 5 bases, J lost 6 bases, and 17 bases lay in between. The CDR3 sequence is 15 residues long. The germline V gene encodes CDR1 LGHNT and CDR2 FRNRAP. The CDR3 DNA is TGTGCTAGTGGTCCAGGGAGGCCTGTCTCCAATGAGCAGTTCTTC. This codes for CASGPGRPVSNEQFF.

CDR3 in amino acids: CASRYGQGSTDTQYF. The CDR3 DNA reads TGTGCCAGCAGATATGGACAGGGTTCCACAGATACGCAGTATTTT. This chain links TRBV6-5 with TRBJ2-3, with 8 nucleotides matching TRBD1. V shed 6 bases and J 2 bases; nucleotides not matched to a gene: 7. Per the germline V gene, CDR1 is MNHEY and CDR2 is SVGAGI. The CDR3 runs to 15 residues.

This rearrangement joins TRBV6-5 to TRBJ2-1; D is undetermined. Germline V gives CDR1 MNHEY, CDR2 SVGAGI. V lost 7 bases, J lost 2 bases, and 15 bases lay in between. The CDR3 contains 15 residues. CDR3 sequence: CASTSRRVAYNEQFF. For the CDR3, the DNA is TGTGCCAGCACCTCACGCCGGGTTGCCTACAATGAGCAGTTCTTC.

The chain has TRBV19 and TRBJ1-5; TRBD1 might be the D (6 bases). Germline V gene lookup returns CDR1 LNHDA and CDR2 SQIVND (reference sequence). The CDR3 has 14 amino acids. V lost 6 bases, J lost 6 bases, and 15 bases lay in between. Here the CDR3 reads CASRLGGRGQPQHF. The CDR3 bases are TGTGCCAGTAGATTGGGGGGGCGCGGTCAGCCCCAGCATTTT.

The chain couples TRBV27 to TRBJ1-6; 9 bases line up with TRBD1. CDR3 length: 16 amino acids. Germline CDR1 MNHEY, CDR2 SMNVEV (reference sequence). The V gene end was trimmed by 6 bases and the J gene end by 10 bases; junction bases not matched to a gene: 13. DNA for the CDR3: TGTGCCAGCAGCCCCCTCGGGACAGGGTCTCCGTCACCCCTCCACTTT. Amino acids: CASSPLGTGSPSPLHF.

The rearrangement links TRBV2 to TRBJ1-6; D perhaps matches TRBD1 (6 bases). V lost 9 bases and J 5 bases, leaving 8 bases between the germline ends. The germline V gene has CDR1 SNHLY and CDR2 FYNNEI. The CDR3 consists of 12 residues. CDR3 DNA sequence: TGTGCCAGACAGGGAGATAATTCACCCCTCCACTTT. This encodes CARQGDNSPLHF.

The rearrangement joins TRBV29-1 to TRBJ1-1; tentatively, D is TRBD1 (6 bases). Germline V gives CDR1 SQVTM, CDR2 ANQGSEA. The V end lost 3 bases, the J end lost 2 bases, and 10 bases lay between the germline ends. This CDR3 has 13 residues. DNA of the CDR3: TGCAGCGTTGATCCGGGGGGCAACACTGAAGCTTTCTTT. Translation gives CSVDPGGNTEAFF. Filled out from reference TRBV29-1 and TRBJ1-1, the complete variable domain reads SAVISQKPSRDICQRGTSLTIQCQVDSQVTMMFWYRQQPGQSLTLIATANQGSEATYESGFVIDKFPISRPNLTFSTLTVSNMSPEDSSIYLCSVDPGGNTEAFFGQGTRLTVV.

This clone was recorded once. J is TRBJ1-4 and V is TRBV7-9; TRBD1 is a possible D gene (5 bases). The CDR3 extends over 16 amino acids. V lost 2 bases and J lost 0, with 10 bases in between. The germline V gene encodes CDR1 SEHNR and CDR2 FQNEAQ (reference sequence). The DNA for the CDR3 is TGTGCCAGCAGCTTACAAAGGGGCTCAACTAATGAAAAACTGTTTTTT. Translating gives CASSLQRGSTNEKLFF.

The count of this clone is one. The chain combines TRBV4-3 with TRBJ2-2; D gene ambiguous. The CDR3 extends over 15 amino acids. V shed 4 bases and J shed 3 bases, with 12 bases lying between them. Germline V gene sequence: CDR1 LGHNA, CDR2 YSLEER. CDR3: CASSRGNTDTGELFF. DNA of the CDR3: TGCGCCAGCAGCCGAGGAAACACGGACACCGGGGAGCTGTTTTTT.

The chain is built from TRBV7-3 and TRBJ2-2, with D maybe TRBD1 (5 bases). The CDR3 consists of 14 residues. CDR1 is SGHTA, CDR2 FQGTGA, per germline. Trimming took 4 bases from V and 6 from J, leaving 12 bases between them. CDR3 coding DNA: TGTGCCAGCAGCTCACAGGTGGCGGCCGGGGAGCTGTTTTTT. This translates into CASSSQVAAGELFF. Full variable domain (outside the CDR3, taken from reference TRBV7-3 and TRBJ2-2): GAGVSQTPSNKVTEKGKYVELRCDPISGHTALYWYRQSLGQGPEFLIYFQGTGAADDSGLPNDRFFAVRPEGSVSTLKIQRTERGDSAVYLCASSSQVAAGELFFGEGSRLTVL.

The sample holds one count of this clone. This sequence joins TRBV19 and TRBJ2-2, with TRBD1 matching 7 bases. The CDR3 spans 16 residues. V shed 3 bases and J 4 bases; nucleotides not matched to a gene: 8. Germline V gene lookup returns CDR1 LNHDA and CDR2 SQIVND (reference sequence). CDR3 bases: TGTGCCAGTAGTATCTGGCAGGGGGTAGTCACCGGGGAGCTGTTTTTT. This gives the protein CASSIWQGVVTGELFF.